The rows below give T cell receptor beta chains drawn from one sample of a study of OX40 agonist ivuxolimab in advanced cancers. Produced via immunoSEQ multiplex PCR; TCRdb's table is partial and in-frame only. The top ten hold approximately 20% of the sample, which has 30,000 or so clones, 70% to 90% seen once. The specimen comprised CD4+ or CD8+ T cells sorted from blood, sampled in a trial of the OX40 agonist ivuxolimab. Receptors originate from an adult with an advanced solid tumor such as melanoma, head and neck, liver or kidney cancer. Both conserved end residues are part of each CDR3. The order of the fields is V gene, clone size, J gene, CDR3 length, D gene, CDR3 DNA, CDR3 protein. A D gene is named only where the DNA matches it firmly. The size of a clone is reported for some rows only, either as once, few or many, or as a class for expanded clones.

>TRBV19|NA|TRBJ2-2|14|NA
TGTGCCAGTAGTAGGGGTCCTAACACCGGGGAGCTGTTTTTT
CASSRGPNTGELFF
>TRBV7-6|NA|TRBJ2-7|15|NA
TGTGCCAGCAGCCTACGAAGGGACACCTCCTACGAGCAGTACTTC
CASSLRRDTSYEQYF
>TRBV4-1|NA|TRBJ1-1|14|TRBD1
TGCGCCAGCAGCCAAGCCCCAGGGGGCACTGAAGCTTTCTTT
CASSQAPGGTEAFF
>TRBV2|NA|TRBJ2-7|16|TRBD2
TGTGCCAGCAGTGAAGGGACTAGCGGGAGGTTACAAGAGCAGTACTTC
CASSEGTSGRLQEQYF
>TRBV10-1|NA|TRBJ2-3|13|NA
TGCGCCAGCAGTGGGGGGGTCCGGGATACGCAGTATTTT
CASSGGVRDTQYF
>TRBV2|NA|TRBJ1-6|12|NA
TGTGCCAGCTCCCTGGCTAATTCACCCCTCCACTTT
CASSLANSPLHF
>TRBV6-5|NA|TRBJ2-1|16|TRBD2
TGTGCCAGCAGTTTTAGCGGGACTAGCTCCTACAATGAGCAGTTCTTC
CASSFSGTSSYNEQFF
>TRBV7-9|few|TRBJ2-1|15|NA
TGTGCCAGCAGCTTAGAGGCTTTCGGGGACAATGAGCAGTTCTTC
CASSLEAFGDNEQFF
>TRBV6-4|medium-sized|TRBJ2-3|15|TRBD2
TGTGCCAGCAGTGAGGCGGGGGGAAGCACAGATACGCAGTATTTT
CASSEAGGSTDTQYF
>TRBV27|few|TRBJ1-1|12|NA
TGTGCCAGCGTGTACAGGGCCGGCGAAGCTTTCTTT
CASVYRAGEAFF
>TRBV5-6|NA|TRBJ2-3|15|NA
TGTGCCAGCAGCTTGGGGGGGACTAGCACAGATACGCAGTATTTT
CASSLGGTSTDTQYF
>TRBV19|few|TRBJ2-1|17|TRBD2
TGTGCCAGTAGCTCACTAAGGGCGGGAGAATCCTACAATGAGCAGTTCTTC
CASSSLRAGESYNEQFF
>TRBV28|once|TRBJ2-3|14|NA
TGTGCCAGCACCCCATCCGGGGAATTCGATACGCAGTATTTT
CASTPSGEFDTQYF
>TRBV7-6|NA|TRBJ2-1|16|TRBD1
TGTGCCAGCAGCTTTTATCTAGGGGGCACCGACAATGAGCAGTTCTTC
CASSFYLGGTDNEQFF
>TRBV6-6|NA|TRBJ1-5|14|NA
TGTGCCAGCAGGCCCCTTGGGGGTGGGCAGCCCCAGCATTTT
CASRPLGGGQPQHF
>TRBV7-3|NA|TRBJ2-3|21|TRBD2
TGTGCCAGCAGCTCCCCACTAGGGCTGGAGACTAGCGGGGGGGCAGCAGATACGCAGTATTTT
CASSSPLGLETSGGAADTQYF
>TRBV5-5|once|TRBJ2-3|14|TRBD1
TGTGCCAGCAGCTTGCCCGGACAGGCAGATACGCAGTATTTT
CASSLPGQADTQYF
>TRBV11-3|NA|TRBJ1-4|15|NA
TGTGCCAGCAGCCTATCCCACTCAACTAATGAAAAACTGTTTTTT
CASSLSHSTNEKLFF
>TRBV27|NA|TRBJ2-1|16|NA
TGTGCCAGCAGTTTTGGGCAGCCTCCCGGGGACAATGAGCAGTTCTTC
CASSFGQPPGDNEQFF
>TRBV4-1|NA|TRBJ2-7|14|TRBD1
TGCGCCAGCAGCCGGGACAGGGTTGACAACGAGCAGTACTTC
CASSRDRVDNEQYF
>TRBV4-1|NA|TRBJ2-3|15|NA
TGCGCCAGCAGCCGGTACGAGGGGACCACAGATACGCAGTATTTT
CASSRYEGTTDTQYF
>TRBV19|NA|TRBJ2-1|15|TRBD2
TGTGCCAGTAGTATTTCGGGAGGGCCTTACAATGAGCAGTTCTTC
CASSISGGPYNEQFF
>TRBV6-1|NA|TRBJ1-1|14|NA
TGTGCCAGCAGTTATCAGGCGGAAAACACTGAAGCTTTCTTT
CASSYQAENTEAFF